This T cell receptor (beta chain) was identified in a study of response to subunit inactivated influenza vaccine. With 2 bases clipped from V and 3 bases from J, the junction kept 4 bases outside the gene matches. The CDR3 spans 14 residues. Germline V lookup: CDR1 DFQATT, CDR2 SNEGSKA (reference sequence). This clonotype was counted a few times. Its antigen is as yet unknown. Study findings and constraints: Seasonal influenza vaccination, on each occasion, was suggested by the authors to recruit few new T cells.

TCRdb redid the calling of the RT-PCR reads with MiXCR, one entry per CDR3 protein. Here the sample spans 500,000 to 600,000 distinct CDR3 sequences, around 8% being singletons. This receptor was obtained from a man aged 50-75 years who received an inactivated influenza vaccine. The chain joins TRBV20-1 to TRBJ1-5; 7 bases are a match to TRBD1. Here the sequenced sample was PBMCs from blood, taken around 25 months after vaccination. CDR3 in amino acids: CSARRQGPNQPQHF. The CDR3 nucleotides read TGCAGTGCTAGACGACAGGGACCCAATCAGCCCCAGCATTTT.